The next 9 T cell receptor beta chains were all read from a single sample in a study of spatial heterogeneity in lung cancer (dated by TCRdb to between 2017 and 2020). Libraries were constructed by 5' RACE. Sequencer: NextSeq 500. The public reads were reprocessed in TCRdb via fastp at Q25 and MiXCR, keeping in-frame beta chains. Rows are unified per CDR3 protein, each entry keeping the most common DNA and genes. The sample table contains about 6,900 distinct CDR3 sequences; only one count was recorded for approximately 17% of them. The ten largest clonotypes hold over 9.5% of the sample. The paper's findings and limits, for the study overall: A correlation was observed between the number of expanded intratumoral alpha and beta TCRs and the tumor nonsynonymous mutation count.

Explained via the paper, the time point label denotes: sample taken at primary tumor resection. Which antigens these TCRs recognize remains unknown. The input for sequencing was lung tumor tissue, taken at surgery. These receptors were obtained from a female donor with early-stage non-small cell lung cancer.

Sample share makes this clonotype medium-sized (0.01 to 0.1%). The chain carries TRBV5-1 and TRBJ2-5; D perhaps matches TRBD1 (6 bases). The CDR3 sequence is 14 residues long. Trimming removed 0 bases from V and 5 bases from J, with 11 bases in between. Germline V gene data show CDR1 as SGHRS and CDR2 as YFSETQ. The CDR3 DNA reads as TGCGCCAGCAGCTTGGTGGGGGCGGAGGAGACCCAGTACTTC. It is translated as CASSLVGAEETQYF.

This clonotype ranks as medium-sized (0.01 to 0.1%). The chain uses TRBV7-2 and TRBJ2-7; 9 positions agree with TRBD2. The germline V gene has CDR1 SGHTA and CDR2 FQGNSA. CDR3 size: 15 residues. With V trimmed by 1 base and J by 3 bases, 4 bases remained unmatched. The chain's CDR3 is CASSLDPSGVYEQYF. The DNA for the CDR3 is TGTGCCAGCAGCTTAGATCCTAGCGGGGTCTACGAGCAGTACTTC.

This clonotype is medium-sized. The chain employs TRBV5-6 and TRBJ1-4; TRBD1 agrees at 8 bases. This CDR3 region has 15 residues. The germline V gene encodes CDR1 SGHDT and CDR2 YYEEEE. Losses at the gene ends were 4 bases for V and 11 bases for J; bases not matched to a gene: 13. CDR3 nucleotide sequence: TGTGCCAGCAGCGCGCCGGGACAGGTACTGGAGAAACTGTTTTTT. Encoded protein: CASSAPGQVLEKLFF.

The V gene is TRBV4-1, the J gene TRBJ2-7; D uncertain. Germline assignment: CDR1 MGHRA and CDR2 YSYEKL. V gave up 1 base and J gave up 6 bases, with 10 bases separating them. The CDR3 contains 13 residues. DNA of the CDR3: TGCGCCAGCAGCCAAGGCCCCAATAGCGAGCAGTACTTC. Its protein product is CASSQGPNSEQYF.

This clonotype was counted between two and nine times. This chain uses TRBV4-1 with TRBJ1-5, with D possibly matching TRBD1 (6 bases). With 2 bases removed from V and 8 bases from J, the gap between germline ends came to 16 bases. Germline-derived CDR1 and CDR2 are MGHRA and YSYEKL. There are 15 residues in the CDR3. CDR3: CASSQTTEGVKPQHF. The CDR3 coding sequence is TGCGCCAGCAGCCAAACGACAGAGGGGGTTAAGCCCCAGCATTTT.

This clonotype turned up a few times. The V gene is TRBV9, the J gene TRBJ2-2; TRBD2 matches 9 bases. CDR1 is SGDLS, CDR2 YYNGEE, per germline. The ends lost 4 bases at V and 6 bases at J; junction bases unmatched: 10. There are 16 residues in the CDR3. The CDR3 region has the DNA TGTGCCAGCAGCCCCCGGGGTAGCGGGGGTGCCGGGGAGCTGTTTTTT. It translates to CASSPRGSGGAGELFF.

The V call is TRBV13, the J call TRBJ2-1; 11 nucleotides align to TRBD1. The trim removed 5 bases at V and 4 bases at J, leaving 4 bases unmatched. The CDR3 has 15 residues. The germline V gene has CDR1 PRHDT and CDR2 FYEKMQ (reference sequence). This CDR3 is CASSLDRGQYNEQFF. In nucleotides, the CDR3 is TGTGCCAGCAGCCTGGACAGGGGGCAGTACAATGAGCAGTTCTTC. The full variable domain, in which reference TRBV13 and TRBJ2-1 provide the parts outside the CDR3, is AAGVIQSPRHLIKEKRETATLKCYPIPRHDTVYWYQQGPGQDPQFLISFYEKMQSDKGSIPDRFSAQQFSDYHSELNMSSLELGDSALYFCASSLDRGQYNEQFFGPGTRLTVL.

This clonotype was picked up a small number of times. V is TRBV4-3 and J is TRBJ1-6, with TRBD1 as a possible D gene (5 bases). The V and J ends lost 1 base and 8 bases respectively, with 15 bases between them. The CDR3 length is 16 residues. Germline CDR1 LGHNA, CDR2 YSLEER. The DNA of the CDR3 is TGCGCCAGCAGCCAAGTGGGTGGGGGAGGTCATTCACCCCTCCACTTT. Amino acids: CASSQVGGGGHSPLHF.

In its sample, this clonotype was seen a few times. V and J are TRBV20-1 and TRBJ2-7; 7 nucleotides agree with TRBD1. The CDR3 is 14 amino acids. With 0 bases clipped from V and 2 bases from J, the junction kept 4 bases outside the gene matches. Germline-derived CDR1 and CDR2 are DFQATT and SNEGSKA (reference sequence). Here the CDR3 DNA reads TGCAGTGCTAGAGACCGGGACAGACCCTACGAGCAGTACTTC. This codes for CSARDRDRPYEQYF.